The rows below give T cell receptor beta chains drawn from one sample of a study of shared clonotypes between healthy human individuals. Measured with immunoSEQ multiplex PCR; TCRdb has only the in-frame clones, and not every one. The table includes around 700,000 clones, 90% to 95% detected once. Sequencing was carried out using naive CD8+ T cells sorted from blood. The receptors shown here come from a man between 25 and 39 years old in good health. The CDR3 runs from the conserved cysteine through the conserved F or W.

J gene: TRBJ2-7; CDR3 length: 13; V gene: TRBV6-6; CDR3 protein: CASSSGTRPEQYF
J gene: TRBJ2-5; CDR3 length: 15; V gene: TRBV7-9; CDR3 protein: CASSLTGSRKETQYF
J gene: TRBJ1-1; CDR3 length: 15; V gene: TRBV7-9; CDR3 protein: CASSLGQGVFTEAFF
J gene: TRBJ2-7; CDR3 length: 13; V gene: TRBV4-1; CDR3 protein: CASSQELVGEQYF
J gene: TRBJ2-3; CDR3 length: 16; V gene: TRBV2; CDR3 protein: CASSGLAGGPRDTQYF
J gene: TRBJ2-7; CDR3 length: 16; V gene: TRBV4-1; CDR3 protein: CASTKGEGQLSYEQYF
J gene: TRBJ2-6; CDR3 length: 16; V gene: TRBV28; CDR3 protein: CASTFGAGTGANVLTF
J gene: TRBJ2-7; CDR3 length: 15; V gene: TRBV7-9; CDR3 protein: CASSLYEGRPYEQYF
J gene: TRBJ2-7; CDR3 length: 15; V gene: TRBV27; CDR3 protein: CASRQQGDFSYEQYF
J gene: TRBJ2-1; CDR3 length: 14; V gene: TRBV25-1; CDR3 protein: CASSASGRANEQFF
J gene: TRBJ2-3; CDR3 length: 15; V gene: TRBV4-2; CDR3 protein: CASSPGLAGGDTQYF
J gene: TRBJ1-1; CDR3 length: 11; V gene: TRBV7-9; CDR3 protein: CASSSPVKAFF
J gene: TRBJ2-7; CDR3 length: 17; V gene: TRBV7-6; CDR3 protein: CASSPRVSGTSSYEQYF
J gene: TRBJ2-1; CDR3 length: 14; V gene: TRBV6-5; CDR3 protein: CASGLADSANEQFF
J gene: TRBJ2-2; CDR3 length: 12; V gene: TRBV28; CDR3 protein: CASSGGSGELFF
J gene: TRBJ2-7; CDR3 length: 13; V gene: TRBV7-3; CDR3 protein: CASSTTGGLEQYF
J gene: TRBJ2-1; CDR3 length: 14; V gene: TRBV27; CDR3 protein: CASGWTGFGDEQFF
J gene: TRBJ1-1; CDR3 length: 14; V gene: TRBV7-6; CDR3 protein: CASSLGGSGTEAFF
J gene: TRBJ2-1; CDR3 length: 14; V gene: TRBV27; CDR3 protein: CASRSGSPAREQFF
J gene: TRBJ2-3; CDR3 length: 16; V gene: TRBV5-5; CDR3 protein: CASSLEEGASTDTQYF
J gene: TRBJ2-1; CDR3 length: 11; V gene: TRBV20-1; CDR3 protein: CSADRVNEQFF
J gene: TRBJ2-5; CDR3 length: 14; V gene: TRBV30; CDR3 protein: CAWSPTGLGETQYF
J gene: TRBJ2-7; CDR3 length: 17; V gene: TRBV7-6; CDR3 protein: CASSLSPPGLAGYEQYF
J gene: TRBJ1-2; CDR3 length: 14; V gene: TRBV4-1; CDR3 protein: CASSQRGTGYGYTF
J gene: TRBJ2-1; CDR3 length: 14; V gene: TRBV6-5; CDR3 protein: CASRGQGYYNEQFF
J gene: TRBJ2-7; CDR3 length: 12; V gene: TRBV27; CDR3 protein: CASGTAGAEQYF
J gene: TRBJ2-2; CDR3 length: 17; V gene: TRBV27; CDR3 protein: CASSLSKGDRATGELFF
J gene: TRBJ1-2; CDR3 length: 17; V gene: TRBV7-9; CDR3 protein: CASSSTDRTGGNYGYTF
J gene: TRBJ1-1; CDR3 length: 15; V gene: TRBV4-1; CDR3 protein: CASRYRGQWDTEAFF
J gene: TRBJ2-1; CDR3 length: 16; V gene: TRBV28; CDR3 protein: CASSFRVTSGYNEQFF
J gene: TRBJ1-1; CDR3 length: 16; V gene: TRBV5-3; CDR3 protein: CARSEGQRCVNTEAFF
J gene: TRBJ2-3; CDR3 length: 14; V gene: TRBV28; CDR3 protein: CASSTDSSTDTQYF
J gene: TRBJ2-5; CDR3 length: 15; V gene: TRBV25-1; CDR3 protein: CASSDFRGGAETQYF
J gene: TRBJ2-3; CDR3 length: 17; V gene: TRBV28; CDR3 protein: CASSSPGTSGYTDTQYF
J gene: TRBJ2-1; CDR3 length: 13; V gene: TRBV27; CDR3 protein: CASSRGIRNEQFF